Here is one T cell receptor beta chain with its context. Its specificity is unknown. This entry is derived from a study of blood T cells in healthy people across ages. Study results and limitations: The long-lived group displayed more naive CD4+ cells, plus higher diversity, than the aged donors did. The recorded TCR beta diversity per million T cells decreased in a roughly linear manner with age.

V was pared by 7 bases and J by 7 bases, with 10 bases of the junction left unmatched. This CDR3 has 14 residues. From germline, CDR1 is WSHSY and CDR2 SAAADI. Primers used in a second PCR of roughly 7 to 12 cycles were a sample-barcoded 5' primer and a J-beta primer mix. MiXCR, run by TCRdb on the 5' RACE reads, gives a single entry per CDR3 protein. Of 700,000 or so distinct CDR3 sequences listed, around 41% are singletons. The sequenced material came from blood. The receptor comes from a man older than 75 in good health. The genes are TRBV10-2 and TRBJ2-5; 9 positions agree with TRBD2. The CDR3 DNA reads TGCGCCAGCAAGGCTAGCGGGGATGGAGGGACCCAGTACTTC. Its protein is CASKASGDGGTQYF.